The 11 T cell receptor beta chains reported below all come from one sample, sequenced in a study of neurological immune-mediated disorders. TCRdb used MiXCR to reprocess the 5' RACE reads, holding one entry per CDR3 protein. Here the sample spans tens of thousands of distinct CDR3 sequences, approximately 5.2% being singletons. Sequenced: PBMCs. The receptor set was obtained from a man younger than 30 with multiple sclerosis.

This clonotype was detected many times. The J gene is TRBJ2-3, the V gene TRBV7-2; 7 bases align to TRBD2. Germline assignment: CDR1 SGHTA and CDR2 FQGNSA. CDR3 length: 14 residues. The ends lost 0 bases at V and 7 bases at J; junction bases unmatched: 4. The CDR3 DNA reads as TGTGCCAGCAGCTTAGCACTAGCGAGCCATACGCAGTATTTT. Amino acid sequence: CASSLALASHTQYF. Together with reference TRBV7-2 and TRBJ2-3, the CDR3 gives the full variable domain: GAGVSQSPSNKVTEKGKDVELRCDPISGHTALYWYRQSLGQGLEFLIYFQGNSAPDKSGLPSDRFSAERTGGSVSTLTIQRTQQEDSAVYLCASSLALASHTQYFGPGTRLTVL.

This clonotype was detected a few times. This may be a read error, as it is one base from a much larger clone. This chain uses TRBV20-1 with TRBJ2-7; 7 bases agree with TRBD2. Per germline, CDR1 DFQATT and CDR2 SNEGSKA (reference sequence). The junction had 13 bases not matched to a gene; V was cut back by 5 bases and J by 6 bases. CDR3 length equals 14 residues. CDR3 sequence: CSAARTRGSVEQYF. CDR3 nucleotide sequence: TGCAGTGCTGCTCGGACTAGAGGGTCTGTCGAGCAGTACTTC.

This clonotype was seen more than once but under ten times. One base away lies a much larger clone, so this may be a sequencing read error. V is TRBV29-1 and J is TRBJ1-2; the D is unclear. The CDR3 covers 12 residues. V lost 7 bases to trimming and J lost 1 base, with 10 bases between them. CDR1 SQVTM and CDR2 ANQGSEA come from the germline V gene. CDR3 residues: CSAETINYGYTF. CDR3 DNA sequence: TGCAGCGCAGAGACCATTAACTATGGCTACACCTTC.

The table lists this clonotype with many counts. DNA for the CDR3: TGTGCCAGCAGCTTGCGGCAATTCTACGAGCAGTACTTC. Translation gives CASSLRQFYEQYF. The chain employs TRBV7-8 and TRBJ2-7; D is ambiguous. The CDR3 totals 13 residues. V lost 3 bases and J lost 3, with 9 bases in between. CDR1 is SGHVS, CDR2 FQNEAQ, per germline.

This clonotype has ten or more counts. The rearrangement joins TRBV28 to TRBJ2-1, with D unresolved. Germline loops: CDR1 MDHEN, CDR2 SYDVKM. This CDR3 is built from 12 residues. The V end was cut by 7 bases, the J end by 0 bases, with 4 bases between. The CDR3 spells CASTSSYNEQFF. CDR3 DNA: TGTGCCAGCACCAGCTCCTACAATGAGCAGTTCTTC.

This clonotype turned up a few times. This clone may be a read error of a much larger clone one base away. The chain has TRBV12-3 or TRBV12-4 and TRBJ1-1; D is unclear. Trimming removed 6 bases at V and 1 base at J, with 12 bases between. This CDR3 spans 14 amino acids. The CDR3, as DNA: TGTGCCAGCAGACTTGGAAAGACGAACACTGAAGCTTTCTTT. Translated, it gives CASRLGKTNTEAFF.

Concerning this clonotype itself: This may come from a read error, since a much larger clone is one base off. The V call is TRBV25-1, the J call TRBJ2-2, with unresolved D. Germline V gene sequence: CDR1 MGHDK, CDR2 SYGVNS. The V end was cut by 10 bases, the J end by 3 bases, with 15 bases between. This CDR3 is built from 14 residues. The CDR3 loop is CANSLDTDTGELFF. The CDR3, as DNA: TGTGCCAACAGCCTAGACACGGACACCGGGGAGCTGTTTTTT.

Ten or more counts support this clonotype. This chain connects TRBV2 to TRBJ2-3; possible D gene TRBD2, 6 bases. The CDR3 has 12 amino acids. Trimming cost V 4 bases and J 8 bases, with 10 bases left between them. Germline V CDR1 and CDR2: SNHLY, FYNNEI. The CDR3 DNA sequence: TGTGCCAGCAGTGTCCACGGGGGTACGCAGTATTTT. It yields the protein CASSVHGGTQYF. Using reference TRBV2 and TRBJ2-3 for the parts outside the CDR3, the full variable domain is EPEVTQTPSHQVTQMGQEVILRCVPISNHLYFYWYRQILGQKVEFLVSFYNNEISEKSEIFDDQFSVERPDGSNFTLKIRSTKLEDSAMYFCASSVHGGTQYFGPGTRLTVL.

This clonotype showed up many times. V gene TRBV12-3 or TRBV12-4 combines with J gene TRBJ1-1, with D possibly matching TRBD1 (6 bases). The CDR3 loop spans 16 amino acids. The V end was cut by 6 bases, the J end by 4 bases, with 21 bases between. DNA of the CDR3: TGTGCCAGCAGACGGGGGGGGACAAACCGGCTCACTGAAGCTTTCTTT. Residues: CASRRGGTNRLTEAFF.

The sample holds many counts of this clonotype. CDR3 in DNA: TGTGCCAGCAGCTTTCCAGGAAACCTGAACACTGAAGCTTTCTTT. Amino acid sequence: CASSFPGNLNTEAFF. The chain has TRBV11-2 and TRBJ1-1, with no clear D. The CDR3 contains 15 residues. The V and J ends lost 3 bases and 0 bases respectively, with 11 bases between them. Germline lookup yields CDR1 SGHAT and CDR2 FQNNGV.

Ten or more counts support this clonotype. The rearrangement joins TRBV6-5 to TRBJ2-3, with no clear D. Trimming removed 2 bases at V and 1 base at J, with 7 bases between. This CDR3 has 14 residues. Per germline, CDR1 MNHEY and CDR2 SVGAGI. Here the CDR3 reads CASSYHGRTDTQYF. CDR3 nucleotides: TGTGCCAGCAGTTACCATGGTCGCACAGATACGCAGTATTTT.